This T cell receptor (beta chain) originates from a study of blood T cell repertoires in COVID-19. About the study: COVID-19 samples, acute and convalescent, were from the United States, Italy and Spain. Sample material is recorded as cDNA or gDNA derived from T cells, B-cell-depleted T cells, or PBMCs.

V was cut by 4 bases and J by 7 bases, with 7 bases left in between. The CDR3 loop spans 11 amino acids. Per germline, CDR1 SGHDN and CDR2 FVKESK. Original processing notes: Reference gene primer amplification gave nucleated cell count estimates. The protocol was immunoSEQ multiplex PCR, while the TCRdb copy is restricted to in-frame clones and leaves out a portion. The V and J calls and clone size were taken over from that table, and D and trimming were inferred from the DNA. The sample carries about 150,000 clones, 75% to 90% recorded once. The chain has TRBV14 and TRBJ1-1; possible D gene TRBD1, 5 bases. Sequenced: peripheral blood. This TCR was recovered from a man aged 60 to 69 with active or convalescent COVID-19. The CDR3 reads CASSPRGEAFF. DNA of the CDR3: TGTGCCAGCAGCCCTAGGGGTGAAGCTTTCTTT. Supplemented by reference TRBV14 and TRBJ1-1, the full variable domain reads EAGVTQFPSHSVIEKGQTVTLRCDPISGHDNLYWYRRVMGKEIKFLLHFVKESKQDESGMPNNRFLAERTGGTYSTLKVQPAELEDSGVYFCASSPRGEAFFGQGTRLTVV.